This is a list of T cell receptor beta chains from one sample in a study of human T cells and chemical hapten exposure. Using its own MiXCR run on the RACE reads, TCRdb lists one record per CDR3 protein. The table records tens of thousands of distinct CDR3 sequences, around 15% of them present only once. Sequences were derived from whole blood, sampled in connection with sensitization to the hapten diphenylcyclopropenone (DPC). Receptors were obtained from a woman aged 45-59 years with alopecia areata. Some clones in this sample may be carry-over from other donors' samples. Each CDR3 is given with its conserved first and last residue. A D gene is named only where the DNA matches it firmly. Not every row has a clone size; where given, it reads once, few, many or a size class.

d_call: TRBD2; clone_size: many; v_call: TRBV4-2; j_call: TRBJ2-7; cdr3_nt: TGTGCCAGCAGCCAAGATCGGGGGGTAGGGTCCTACGAGCAGTACTTC; cdr3_aa: CASSQDRGVGSYEQYF
d_call: TRBD2; clone_size: few; v_call: TRBV6-5; j_call: TRBJ2-3; cdr3_nt: TGTGCCAGCAGTAGCCCTAGCGGGGCCTATACGCAGTATTTT; cdr3_aa: CASSSPSGAYTQYF
d_call: NA; clone_size: NA; v_call: TRBV27; j_call: TRBJ1-4; cdr3_nt: TGTGCCAGCAGCTCCCACGCCTCGCGAGAAAAACTGTTTTTT; cdr3_aa: CASSSHASREKLFF
d_call: TRBD1; clone_size: few; v_call: TRBV20-1; j_call: TRBJ1-5; cdr3_nt: TGCAGTGCTGCGACAGGGAACAATCAGCCCCAGCATTTT; cdr3_aa: CSAATGNNQPQHF
d_call: TRBD2; clone_size: few; v_call: TRBV20-1; j_call: TRBJ2-7; cdr3_nt: TGCAGTGCTAGAGAGGCGGGAGGGCCTTCCGAGCAGTACTTC; cdr3_aa: CSAREAGGPSEQYF
d_call: TRBD1; clone_size: few; v_call: TRBV7-9; j_call: TRBJ1-2; cdr3_nt: TGTGCCAGCAGCTTAACAGGGGGCGTGAAGGGCTACACCTTC; cdr3_aa: CASSLTGGVKGYTF
d_call: TRBD2; clone_size: NA; v_call: TRBV2; j_call: TRBJ2-3; cdr3_nt: TGTGCCAGCAGTGGACTAGCGAAATCAGATACGCAGTATTTT; cdr3_aa: CASSGLAKSDTQYF
d_call: NA; clone_size: NA; v_call: TRBV5-6; j_call: TRBJ1-6; cdr3_nt: TGTGCCAGCAGCACATCAAGGAATAATTCACCCCTCCACTTT; cdr3_aa: CASSTSRNNSPLHF
d_call: TRBD1; clone_size: NA; v_call: TRBV11-2; j_call: TRBJ2-7; cdr3_nt: TGTGCCAGCAGCCAAGGGGGGACAGGGAAGTCCGAGCAGTACTTC; cdr3_aa: CASSQGGTGKSEQYF
d_call: NA; clone_size: once; v_call: TRBV11-2; j_call: TRBJ1-3; cdr3_nt: TGTGCCAGCAGCTTACGCGGGTATGGAAACACCATATATTTT; cdr3_aa: CASSLRGYGNTIYF
d_call: TRBD2; clone_size: NA; v_call: TRBV20-1; j_call: TRBJ2-3; cdr3_nt: TGCAGTGCTAGGACTAGCGGGAGTGTTGCAGATACGCAGTATTTT; cdr3_aa: CSARTSGSVADTQYF
d_call: TRBD2; clone_size: few; v_call: TRBV7-2; j_call: TRBJ2-1; cdr3_nt: TGTGCCAGCAGCCCCCTAGCGGGAGACCAGTTCTTC; cdr3_aa: CASSPLAGDQFF
d_call: NA; clone_size: few; v_call: TRBV18; j_call: TRBJ2-5; cdr3_nt: TGTGCCAGCTCACCACCTTCGACTCAAGAGACCCAGTACTTC; cdr3_aa: CASSPPSTQETQYF
d_call: TRBD2; clone_size: few; v_call: TRBV7-6; j_call: TRBJ2-2; cdr3_nt: TGTGCCAGCACCGCGGGGGGACTAGCTAGGACCGGGGAGCTGTTTTTT; cdr3_aa: CASTAGGLARTGELFF
d_call: TRBD1; clone_size: NA; v_call: TRBV7-2; j_call: TRBJ2-7; cdr3_nt: TGTGCCAGCAGCTTAGTCCCTCGACAGGGAAACGAGCAGTACTTC; cdr3_aa: CASSLVPRQGNEQYF
d_call: NA; clone_size: few; v_call: TRBV12-3/TRBV12-4; j_call: TRBJ2-5; cdr3_nt: TGTGCCAGCACCAACGGGAGACAAGAGACCCAGTACTTC; cdr3_aa: CASTNGRQETQYF
d_call: TRBD2; clone_size: many; v_call: TRBV20-1; j_call: TRBJ2-5; cdr3_nt: TGCAGTGCTAGAATAGCGGGAGGGCCGGAGACCCAGTACTTC; cdr3_aa: CSARIAGGPETQYF
d_call: NA; clone_size: few; v_call: TRBV28; j_call: TRBJ1-5; cdr3_nt: TGTGCCAGCCTTCCGTTGGGGCAGCCCCAGCATTTT; cdr3_aa: CASLPLGQPQHF
d_call: NA; clone_size: NA; v_call: TRBV14; j_call: TRBJ2-7; cdr3_nt: TGTGCCAGCAGCCAGAGGGAGGGTGACAGGAGCTCCTACGAGCAGTACTTC; cdr3_aa: CASSQREGDRSSYEQYF
d_call: NA; clone_size: few; v_call: TRBV4-2; j_call: TRBJ1-1; cdr3_nt: TGTGCCAGCAGCCAAGTTCAGGGGAATGCTGAAGCTTTCTTT; cdr3_aa: CASSQVQGNAEAFF
d_call: TRBD2; clone_size: few; v_call: TRBV4-3; j_call: TRBJ2-7; cdr3_nt: TGCGCCAGCAGCCTCTCGGCGGGAGGATTTACCTACGAGCAGTACTTC; cdr3_aa: CASSLSAGGFTYEQYF
d_call: NA; clone_size: many; v_call: TRBV29-1; j_call: TRBJ1-3; cdr3_nt: TGCAGCGTGCGGGCCCTGGAGCCGGGTAACACCATATATTTT; cdr3_aa: CSVRALEPGNTIYF
d_call: NA; clone_size: few; v_call: TRBV1; j_call: TRBJ2-7; cdr3_nt: TGCACCAGCGGGGTTAAAACAGATAGCGGGCGGGCCTACGAGCAGTACTTC; cdr3_aa: CTSGVKTDSGRAYEQYF
d_call: TRBD1; clone_size: NA; v_call: TRBV28; j_call: TRBJ2-7; cdr3_nt: TGTGCCAGCAGTTTAGAGGGGACAGGCGCCCACGAGCAGTACTTC; cdr3_aa: CASSLEGTGAHEQYF
d_call: TRBD2; clone_size: NA; v_call: TRBV6-6; j_call: TRBJ2-7; cdr3_nt: TGTGCCAGCAGAAACACGACTAGCGGGAGACCCAACGAGCAGTACTTC; cdr3_aa: CASRNTTSGRPNEQYF
d_call: TRBD1; clone_size: many; v_call: TRBV6-6; j_call: TRBJ2-7; cdr3_nt: TGTGCCAGCAGCCCCCGGGACAGGGGCTCCTACGAGCAGTACTTC; cdr3_aa: CASSPRDRGSYEQYF
d_call: TRBD2; clone_size: NA; v_call: TRBV20-1; j_call: TRBJ2-3; cdr3_nt: TGCAGTGCTAGCTGGGGCGGGAGAGGAGATACGCAGTATTTT; cdr3_aa: CSASWGGRGDTQYF
d_call: NA; clone_size: NA; v_call: TRBV3-1; j_call: TRBJ1-5; cdr3_nt: TGTGCCAGCAGCCCCCACAGGGCTGGTCAGCCCCAGCATTTT; cdr3_aa: CASSPHRAGQPQHF
d_call: TRBD1; clone_size: few; v_call: TRBV27; j_call: TRBJ2-3; cdr3_nt: TGTGCCAGCAAATCACAGGGGATAGGGGATACGCAGTATTTT; cdr3_aa: CASKSQGIGDTQYF